The rows below give T cell receptor beta chains drawn from one sample of a study of long-term antiretroviral therapy in people with HIV. Profiling relied on immunoSEQ multiplex PCR, and the TCRdb table lists in-frame clones only, not all of them. The sample holds 20,000 to 25,000 clones; approximately 90% are singletons and the top ten take just under 6.5%. The sample consisted of unsorted PBMCs, taken 0.6 years after starting antiretroviral therapy. The source is a man in his sixties with HIV. Each CDR3 is given with its conserved first and last residue. A D gene is named only where the DNA matches it firmly. Only part of the rows carry a size: once, few, many, or a class if the clone is expanded.

d_gene | j_gene | abundance | v_gene | CDR3nt | CDR3aa
- | TRBJ1-3 | - | TRBV6-1 | TGTGCCAGCAGCCAAAGGGGGGCTGGAAACACCATATATTTT | CASSQRGAGNTIYF
- | TRBJ1-5 | few | TRBV7-2 | TGTGCCAGCAGCCCCAAGACAGCGTACGATCAGCCCCAGCATTTT | CASSPKTAYDQPQHF
- | TRBJ2-3 | - | TRBV5-4 | TGTGCCAGCAGCTTAAGGACTACCACAGATACGCAGTATTTT | CASSLRTTTDTQYF
TRBD1 | TRBJ2-7 | - | TRBV5-5 | TGTGCCAGCAGCTCAACTCTACAGGGGTACGAGCAGTACTTC | CASSSTLQGYEQYF
- | TRBJ1-2 | - | TRBV29-1 | TGCAGCGTTGAAGTCGGCTATGGCTACACCTTC | CSVEVGYGYTF
- | TRBJ1-2 | - | TRBV6-6 | TGTGCCAGCACCGGGACACTGGAGGGCTACACCTTC | CASTGTLEGYTF
- | TRBJ2-7 | few | TRBV28 | TGTGCCAGCAACAGGGCGACACAATACGAGCAGTACTTC | CASNRATQYEQYF
- | TRBJ2-5 | - | TRBV18 | TGTGCCAGCTCACCACGCCATAGGGAGCAAGAGACCCAGTACTTC | CASSPRHREQETQYF
- | TRBJ2-7 | - | TRBV11-2 | TGTGCCAGCACCCCTTCAGGGTATTCCTACGAGCAGTACTTC | CASTPSGYSYEQYF
TRBD1 | TRBJ1-4 | - | TRBV2 | TGTGCCAGCAGTTCCCTGACAGGGGGGCGTGAAAAACTGTTTTTT | CASSSLTGGREKLFF
TRBD2 | TRBJ2-7 | - | TRBV19 | TGTGCCAGTAGAGGGGCTAGCGGAAACTCCTACGAGCAGTACTTC | CASRGASGNSYEQYF
- | TRBJ2-7 | - | TRBV5-1 | TGCGCCAGCAGCTTCCTGGCGGGGTACACTACCTCCTACGAGCAGTACTTC | CASSFLAGYTTSYEQYF
TRBD1 | TRBJ1-4 | - | TRBV9 | TGTGCCAGCAGCCCACGGGACAGGGTGATGGCGACTAATGAAAAACTGTTTTTT | CASSPRDRVMATNEKLFF
- | TRBJ1-1 | - | TRBV7-9 | TGTGCCAGCAGCCCAGATTGGGAGGGGAATGAAGGCTTCTTT | CASSPDWEGNEGFF
- | TRBJ2-1 | - | TRBV18 | TGTGCCAGCTCACCACCGGGGGGCGGAACCTACAATGAGCAGTTCTTC | CASSPPGGGTYNEQFF
TRBD2 | TRBJ2-3 | - | TRBV19 | TGTGCCAGTAGTATAAACCCAGCGGGAGCAGCGGGAAGCACAGATACGCAGTATTTT | CASSINPAGAAGSTDTQYF
TRBD2 | TRBJ2-5 | - | TRBV7-7 | TGTGCCAGCAGGGAGTTCGGGAGGGGTCAGACCCAGTACTTC | CASREFGRGQTQYF
- | TRBJ2-1 | - | TRBV29-1 | TGCAGCGTGCTGCAAAGGAGAGTATACAATGAGCAGTTCTTC | CSVLQRRVYNEQFF
- | TRBJ1-5 | - | TRBV19 | TGTGCCAGTAGTGACGGCTATAGCAATCAGCCCCAGCATTTT | CASSDGYSNQPQHF